This passage covers 25 T cell receptor beta chains from one sample sequenced in a study of blood T cell repertoires in COVID-19. Data came from immunoSEQ multiplex PCR; TCRdb stores just in-frame clones and leaves some out. This table holds over 250,000 clones, approximately 89% found once. The sequencing input was peripheral blood. The receptors were sampled from a man between 35 and 55 years old who had recovered from COVID-19.

This sequence joins TRBV29-1 and TRBJ2-5; 10 bases line up with TRBD1. The V gene's germline CDR1 is SQVTM and CDR2 ANQGSEA. The CDR3 has 14 amino acids. V lost 4 bases to trimming and J lost 4 bases; unmatched junction nucleotides: 6. The CDR3 region is CSVVGQGVPETQYF. CDR3 bases: TGCAGCGTTGTTGGACAGGGGGTTCCAGAGACCCAGTACTTC.

The chain uses TRBV18 and TRBJ2-3, with D possibly TRBD2 on 6 matching bases. The CDR3 loop spans 16 amino acids. Trimming took off 3 bases at V and 0 bases at J, with 13 bases between the two ends. The V gene's germline CDR1 is KGHSH and CDR2 LQKENI. The CDR3 DNA is TGTGCCAGCTCACCCATGGGGGGAACTAGCACAGATACGCAGTATTTT. Its translation is CASSPMGGTSTDTQYF.

This clone was counted once. The chain recombines TRBV2 with TRBJ2-6; 8 bases align to TRBD1. This CDR3 has 17 residues. Per germline, CDR1 SNHLY and CDR2 FYNNEI. The trim removed 6 bases at V and 2 bases at J, leaving 9 bases unmatched. CDR3 amino acids: CASRDRTGFTGANVLTF. In DNA form, the CDR3 reads TGTGCCAGCAGGGACAGGACAGGGTTTACTGGGGCCAACGTCCTGACTTTC.

V is TRBV3-1 (or the pseudogene TRBV3-2) and J is TRBJ2-7, with D tentatively TRBD2 (6 bases). This CDR3 is 16 amino acids long. Looked up from germline, CDR1 is LGHDT and CDR2 is YNNKEL (reference sequence). Trimming stripped 4 bases from V and 3 bases from J, with 19 bases between. The CDR3, as DNA: TGTGCCAGCAGCCCATACGGGGCGGGATCCGTCTACGAGCAGTACTTC. It yields the protein CASSPYGAGSVYEQYF.

This sequence joins TRBV23-1 and TRBJ1-1, with unresolved D. TRBV23-1 is assigned to the ORF class and has an uncertain function. V was cut by 2 bases and J by 1 base, with 17 bases left in between. The CDR3 length is 17 residues. Here the CDR3 reads CASSQPIAGSQNTEAFF. The CDR3 DNA is TGCGCCAGCAGTCAACCCATAGCCGGATCGCAGAACACTGAAGCTTTCTTT.

The V and J genes are TRBV6-1 and TRBJ2-7; D possibly corresponds to TRBD1 (6 bases). Trimming cost V 2 bases and J 0 bases, with 17 bases left between them. Germline CDR1 is MNHNS and CDR2 is SASEGT. The CDR3 loop spans 17 amino acids. CDR3 coding DNA: TGTGCCAGCAGTGAACTCCTTTACAGGGTTGCCTCCTACGAGCAGTACTTC. Protein sequence: CASSELLYRVASYEQYF.

This chain links TRBV27 with TRBJ1-2; D is undetermined. CDR3 length: 15 amino acids. Trimming stripped 2 bases from V and 0 bases from J, with 10 bases between. Germline-derived CDR1 and CDR2 are MNHEY and SMNVEV (reference sequence). CDR3 sequence (DNA): TGTGCCAGCAGTTTACGTGCGCGGCCTAACTATGGCTACACCTTC. It encodes CASSLRARPNYGYTF.

The chain combines TRBV6-5 with TRBJ2-2; 13 positions agree with TRBD2. V shed 8 bases and J 3 bases; nucleotides not matched to a gene: 3. The CDR3 sequence is 15 residues long. Germline lookup yields CDR1 MNHEY and CDR2 SVGAGI. The CDR3 loop reads CASGGLAGHTGELFF. The CDR3 DNA follows: TGTGCCAGCGGGGGACTAGCGGGGCACACCGGGGAGCTGTTTTTT.

This clone appeared a few times. This chain uses TRBV18 with TRBJ2-1; 7 bases are shared with TRBD2. The CDR3 runs to 15 residues. With 6 bases clipped from V and 5 bases from J, the junction kept 10 bases outside the gene matches. CDR1 and CDR2 from the germline V gene are KGHSH and LQKENI. The CDR3 nucleotides read TGTGCCAGCTCGTTCCGGGAGGCTATTAACAATGAGCAGTTCTTC. Its translation is CASSFREAINNEQFF.

This chain links TRBV6-2 or TRBV6-3 with TRBJ2-1, with 9 nucleotides matching TRBD2. Per germline, CDR1 MNHEY and CDR2 SVGEGT. The CDR3 contains 18 residues. With V trimmed by 2 bases and J by 7 bases, 15 bases remained unmatched. For the CDR3, the DNA is TGTGCCAGCAGTTACCCCCCCCCGGGCGGGGGGGCTCGGAATGAGCAGTTCTTC. Translating it yields CASSYPPPGGGARNEQFF.

V is TRBV6-6 and J is TRBJ1-3; D unclear. This CDR3 has 15 amino acids. Trimming shortened V by 4 bases and J by 4 bases, and 14 bases separated the two germline ends. The germline gives CDR1 MNHNY, CDR2 SVGAGI (reference sequence). The CDR3 spells CASSLRGGGGNTIYF. As DNA, the CDR3 is TGTGCCAGCAGTTTGCGAGGTGGCGGGGGAAACACCATATATTTT.

The chain links TRBV29-1 to TRBJ2-5; possible D gene TRBD2, 6 bases. Deletions cut 7 bases from V and 5 bases from J, with 17 bases between. Looked up from germline, CDR1 is SQVTM and CDR2 is ANQGSEA. The CDR3 runs 13 residues. CDR3 DNA sequence: TGCAGCGGGGACCGGATTCGGGGGGAGACCCAGTACTTC. Its translation is CSGDRIRGETQYF.

The V gene is TRBV15, the J gene TRBJ2-5, with TRBD2 as a possible D gene (6 bases). This CDR3 contains 16 residues. Trimming pared 3 bases from V and 2 bases from J, leaving 16 bases between. Per the germline V gene, CDR1 is LNHNV and CDR2 is YYDKDF (reference sequence). CDR3 DNA sequence: TGTGCCACCAGCAGCCCCCCTGGGAGGATACAAGAGACCCAGTACTTC. As protein: CATSSPPGRIQETQYF.

V usage is TRBV15 and J usage is TRBJ2-7; D might be TRBD2 (5 bases). The V gene lost 3 bases and the J gene lost 4 bases, with 16 bases spanning the gap. Germline V CDR1 and CDR2: LNHNV, YYDKDF (reference sequence). This CDR3 contains 15 residues. The CDR3 DNA reads as TGTGCCACCAGCAGGGAGCGCGGGCCGCTTTACGAGCAGTACTTC. Translated, it gives CATSRERGPLYEQYF.

In DNA, the CDR3 is TGCGCCAGCAGCTTGGCCTGGCCCCGGACAAAAGAGACCCAGTACTTC. This encodes CASSLAWPRTKETQYF. This chain links TRBV5-1 with TRBJ2-5; possible D gene TRBD1, 5 bases. The germline V and J ends were trimmed by 0 bases and 3 bases, with 15 bases remaining between them. The germline V gene encodes CDR1 SGHRS and CDR2 YFSETQ. The CDR3 is made up of 16 amino acids.

This chain connects TRBV11-2 to TRBJ2-7; D uncertain. The CDR3 loop spans 14 amino acids. V lost 3 bases and J 0 bases, leaving 9 bases between the germline ends. Germline loops: CDR1 SGHAT, CDR2 FQNNGV. The CDR3 spells CASSFLTDSYEQYF. CDR3 sequence (DNA): TGTGCCAGCAGCTTTTTAACTGACTCCTACGAGCAGTACTTC. Drawing the rest from reference TRBV11-2 and TRBJ2-7, the complete variable domain is EAGVAQSPRYKIIEKRQSVAFWCNPISGHATLYWYQQILGQGPKLLIQFQNNGVVDDSQLPKDRFSAERLKGVDSTLKIQPAKLEDSAVYLCASSFLTDSYEQYFGPGTRLTVT.

This clone was seen just once. A read error is possible here, since a much larger clone lies one base away. CDR3 nucleotides: TGTGCCAGCAGCCTGACAAGGGGAGGGATCACTGAAGCTTTCTTT. Its protein is CASSLTRGGITEAFF. This rearrangement joins TRBV6-5 to TRBJ1-1, with D possibly matching TRBD1 (5 bases). Trimming removed 6 bases at V and 4 bases at J, with 18 bases between. CDR3 length: 15 residues. Germline CDR1 and CDR2: MNHEY and SVGAGI.

V and J are TRBV2 and TRBJ2-3; D remains unclear. The CDR3 is 15 amino acids. CDR1 is SNHLY and CDR2 is FYNNEI in the germline V gene. The V and J ends lost 4 bases and 1 base respectively, with 12 bases between them. Written as DNA, the CDR3 is TGTGCCAGCAGTGGGGTACTTAGCCGCACAGATACGCAGTATTTT. It encodes CASSGVLSRTDTQYF.

This chain joins TRBV6-5 and TRBJ2-2, with TRBD1 matching 11 bases. The CDR3 is 16 residues long. Germline V CDR1 and CDR2: MNHEY, SVGAGI. The ends lost 2 bases at V and 8 bases at J; junction bases unmatched: 7. The CDR3: CASSYRGQGVKGELFF. In DNA form, the CDR3 reads TGTGCCAGCAGTTACCGGGGACAGGGGGTCAAGGGGGAGCTGTTTTTT.

The genes are TRBV5-1 and TRBJ2-7; 8 bases align to TRBD2. Germline V gene sequence: CDR1 SGHRS, CDR2 YFSETQ. Trimming cost V 5 bases and J 0 bases; bases outside gene matches: 7. This CDR3 has 15 amino acids. The CDR3 protein is CASRPHTSGSYEQYF. CDR3 nucleotide sequence: TGCGCCAGCAGACCACATACTAGCGGCTCCTACGAGCAGTACTTC.

The V gene is TRBV24-1, the J gene TRBJ2-1; tentatively, D is TRBD2 (5 bases). Between the trimmed V and J ends, which lost 5 bases and 5 bases, there was a span of 9 bases. The length of the CDR3 is 13 residues. CDR1 KGHDR and CDR2 SFDVKD come from the germline V gene. The CDR3 DNA follows: TGTGCCACCAGTGTCGGAGGTAACAATGAGCAGTTCTTC. It translates to CATSVGGNNEQFF.

This clone was observed a handful of times. This sequence joins TRBV2 and TRBJ1-2, with TRBD1 matching over 7 bases. Germline V gives CDR1 SNHLY, CDR2 FYNNEI. The CDR3 covers 13 residues. With V trimmed by 9 bases and J by 4 bases, 8 bases remained unmatched. In nucleotides, the CDR3 is TGTGCCAGACCACAGGGGACTGGCTATGGCTACACCTTC. Its translation: CARPQGTGYGYTF.

The J gene is TRBJ2-7, the V gene TRBV9; 8 bases align to TRBD1. The germline V gene encodes CDR1 SGDLS and CDR2 YYNGEE. Unmatched junction bases numbered 2, after V lost 3 bases and J lost 6 bases. The CDR3 spans 12 residues. The CDR3 is CASSGQGFEQYF. The CDR3 DNA reads as TGTGCCAGCAGCGGACAGGGGTTCGAGCAGTACTTC.

This clone has more than one count but fewer than ten. This rearrangement joins TRBV27 to TRBJ1-6; D unclear. The CDR3 sequence is 14 residues long. V dropped 5 bases and J dropped 3 bases, with 8 bases sitting between them. Germline CDR1 is MNHEY and CDR2 is SMNVEV (reference sequence). The CDR3 here is CASSIQRYNSPLHF. The DNA of the CDR3 is TGTGCCAGCAGTATCCAGCGCTATAATTCACCCCTCCACTTT.

This clone was counted a few times. CDR3 in amino acids: CASSLGTSGPYNEQFF. The CDR3 region has the DNA TGTGCCAGCAGCTTGGGGACTAGCGGTCCCTACAATGAGCAGTTCTTC. The chain carries TRBV7-2 and TRBJ2-1; 11 bases agree with TRBD2. V dropped 3 bases and J dropped 2; count of bases not matched to a gene: 3. This CDR3 region has 16 residues. Germline CDR1 and CDR2: SGHTA and FQGNSA. Filled out from reference TRBV7-2 and TRBJ2-1, the complete variable domain reads GAGVSQSPSNKVTEKGKDVELRCDPISGHTALYWYRQSLGQGLEFLIYFQGNSAPDKSGLPSDRFSAERTGGSVSTLTIQRTQQEDSAVYLCASSLGTSGPYNEQFFGPGTRLTVL.